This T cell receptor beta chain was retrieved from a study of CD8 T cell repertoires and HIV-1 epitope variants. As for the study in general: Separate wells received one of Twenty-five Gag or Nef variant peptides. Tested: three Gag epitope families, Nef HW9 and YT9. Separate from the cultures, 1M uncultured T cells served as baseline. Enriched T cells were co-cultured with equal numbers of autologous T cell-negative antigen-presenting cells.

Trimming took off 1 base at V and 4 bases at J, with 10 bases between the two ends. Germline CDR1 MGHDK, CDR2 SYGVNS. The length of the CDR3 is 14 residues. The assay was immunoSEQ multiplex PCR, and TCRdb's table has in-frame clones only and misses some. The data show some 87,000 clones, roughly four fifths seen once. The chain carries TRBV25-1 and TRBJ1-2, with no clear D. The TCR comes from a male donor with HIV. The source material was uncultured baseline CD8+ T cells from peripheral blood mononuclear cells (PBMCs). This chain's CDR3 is CASSELGGPYGYTF. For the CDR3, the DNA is TGTGCCAGCAGTGAATTGGGAGGGCCCTATGGCTACACCTTC.